This T cell receptor beta chain was obtained from a study of blood T cell repertoires in COVID-19. On the study more broadly: The study drew acute and convalescent COVID-19 samples from the United States, Italy and Spain. From T cells, B-cell-depleted T cells, or PBMCs came the material, which was cDNA or gDNA.

V was cut by 3 bases and J by 0 bases, with 11 bases left in between. Germline CDR1 is MGHDK and CDR2 is SYGVNS. CDR3 length equals 15 residues. Measured with immunoSEQ multiplex PCR; TCRdb has only the in-frame clones, and not every one. The sample has around 130,000 clones, about 87% seen once. The TCR sequence derives from a human donor in a cohort sampled during active COVID-19. The source material was peripheral blood. The gene calls are TRBV25-1 and TRBJ1-2, with D tentatively TRBD1 (6 bases). The CDR3 DNA reads TGTGCCAGCAGTGACAGGGGTCTCGCTAACTATGGCTACACCTTC. Its protein is CASSDRGLANYGYTF.